This TCR beta chain was retrieved from a study of blood T cell repertoires in COVID-19. Germline CDR1 LGHNA, CDR2 YNFKEQ. The V segment lost 1 base and the J segment 8 bases; nucleotides outside the gene matches: 5. The CDR3 extends over 14 amino acids. TCRdb's table, derived via immunoSEQ multiplex PCR, lists solely in-frame clones and lacks some. The table records about 250,000 clones, approximately 89% of them present only once. The sample comprised peripheral blood. V is TRBV4-2 and J is TRBJ2-4; TRBD2 agrees at 7 bases. The clonotype originates from a woman under 40 with COVID-19, enrolled during active disease. As DNA, the CDR3 is TGTGCCAGCAGCCAAGGGCTGGGGGGGGACATTCAGTACTTC. Residues: CASSQGLGGDIQYF.